The 2 T cell receptor beta chains reported below all come from one sample, sequenced in a study of cytomegalovirus exposure and HLA in healthy donors. PCR amplification relied on 60 Vbeta primers (plus 13 Jbeta primers). Method: immunoSEQ multiplex PCR; TCRdb's copy keeps in-frame clones and lacks some. The table records over 150,000 clones, 80% to 90% of them present only once. The sequencing sample was made of PBMCs. The receptors shown here come from a girl aged 10 to 17 in good health and CMV-seropositive.

The CDR3 nucleotides are TGTGCCACCCGGGGACGGGGGGGAACTGAAGCTTTCTTT. This encodes CATRGRGGTEAFF. The chain joins TRBV6-4 to TRBJ1-1; tentative D call: TRBD1 (5 bases). CDR3 length equals 13 residues. Germline-derived CDR1 and CDR2 are MRHNA and SNTAGT. V was trimmed by 10 bases and J by 5 bases, leaving 17 bases between them.

This clone was detected only a few times. The same CDR3 is also encoded by other DNA sequences in this sample. V usage is TRBV5-1 and J usage is TRBJ1-1; 10 nucleotides align to TRBD1. The CDR3 is made up of 14 amino acids. Germline-derived CDR1 and CDR2 are SGHRS and YFSETQ. V was pared by 4 bases and J by 1 base, with 1 base of the junction left unmatched. The CDR3 DNA sequence: TGCGCCAGCAGCGGACAGGGGGGGAACACTGAAGCTTTCTTT. It is translated as CASSGQGGNTEAFF.